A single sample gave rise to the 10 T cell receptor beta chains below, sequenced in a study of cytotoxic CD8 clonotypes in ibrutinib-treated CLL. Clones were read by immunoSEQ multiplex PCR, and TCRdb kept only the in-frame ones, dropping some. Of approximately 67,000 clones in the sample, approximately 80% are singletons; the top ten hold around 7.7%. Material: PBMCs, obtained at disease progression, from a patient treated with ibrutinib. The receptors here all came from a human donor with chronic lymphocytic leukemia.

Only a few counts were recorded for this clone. The CDR3 spells CASSLPVTGTGTEAFF. DNA for the CDR3: TGTGCCAGCAGCCTTCCAGTGACAGGAACGGGCACTGAAGCTTTCTTT. The chain combines TRBV7-8 with TRBJ1-1; possibly TRBD1 for D (6 bases). Looked up from germline, CDR1 is SGHVS and CDR2 is FQNEAQ. Trimming took off 5 bases at V and 4 bases at J, with 20 bases between the two ends. The CDR3 length is 16 residues.

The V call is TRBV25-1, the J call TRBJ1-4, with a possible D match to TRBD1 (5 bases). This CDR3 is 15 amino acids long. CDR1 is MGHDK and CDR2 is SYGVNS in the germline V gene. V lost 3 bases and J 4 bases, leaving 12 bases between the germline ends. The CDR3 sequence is CASSDPGRINEKLFF. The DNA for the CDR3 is TGTGCCAGCAGTGACCCGGGACGGATTAATGAAAAACTGTTTTTT.

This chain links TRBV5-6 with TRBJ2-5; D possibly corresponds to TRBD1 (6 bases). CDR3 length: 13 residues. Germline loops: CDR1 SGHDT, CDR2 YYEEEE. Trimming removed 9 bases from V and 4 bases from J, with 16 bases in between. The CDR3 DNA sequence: TGTGCCACCCCCCCAGGGGCAGGAGAGACCCAGTACTTC. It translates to CATPPGAGETQYF.

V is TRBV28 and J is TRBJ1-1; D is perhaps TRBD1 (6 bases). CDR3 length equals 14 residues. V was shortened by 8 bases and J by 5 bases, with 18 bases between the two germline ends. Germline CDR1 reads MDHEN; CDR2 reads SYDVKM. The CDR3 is CASASLGARTEAFF. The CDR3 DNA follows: TGTGCCAGCGCCAGTCTGGGGGCAAGGACTGAAGCTTTCTTT.

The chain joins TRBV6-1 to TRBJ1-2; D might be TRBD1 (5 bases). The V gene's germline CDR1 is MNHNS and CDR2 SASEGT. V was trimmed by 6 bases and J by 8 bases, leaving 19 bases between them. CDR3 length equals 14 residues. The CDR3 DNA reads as TGTGCCAGCAGAACTTCCAGGGTACTCGACGGCTACACCTTC. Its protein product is CASRTSRVLDGYTF.

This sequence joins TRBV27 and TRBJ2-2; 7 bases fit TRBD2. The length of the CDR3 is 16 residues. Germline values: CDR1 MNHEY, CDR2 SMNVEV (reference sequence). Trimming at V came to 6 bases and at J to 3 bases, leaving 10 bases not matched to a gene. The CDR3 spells CASSGTTSVDTGELFF. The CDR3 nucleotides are TGTGCCAGCAGCGGGACCACTAGCGTAGACACCGGGGAGCTGTTTTTT.

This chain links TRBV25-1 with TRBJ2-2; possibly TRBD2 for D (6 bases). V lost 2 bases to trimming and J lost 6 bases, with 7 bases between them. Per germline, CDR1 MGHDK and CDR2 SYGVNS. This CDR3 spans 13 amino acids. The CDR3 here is CASSESGSGELFF. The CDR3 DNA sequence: TGTGCCAGCAGTGAAAGCGGGTCCGGGGAGCTGTTTTTT.

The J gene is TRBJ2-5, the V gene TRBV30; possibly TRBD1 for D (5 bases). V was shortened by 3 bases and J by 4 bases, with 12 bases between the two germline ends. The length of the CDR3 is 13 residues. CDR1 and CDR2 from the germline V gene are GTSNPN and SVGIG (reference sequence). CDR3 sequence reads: CAWSAGFPETQYF. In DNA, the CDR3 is TGTGCCTGGAGCGCAGGGTTCCCAGAGACCCAGTACTTC.

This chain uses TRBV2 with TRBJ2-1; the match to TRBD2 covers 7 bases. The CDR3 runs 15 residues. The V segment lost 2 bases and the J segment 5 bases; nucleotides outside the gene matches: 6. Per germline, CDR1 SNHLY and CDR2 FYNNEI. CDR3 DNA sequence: TGTGCCAGCAGTGAATCCGCGGGGACTAACAATGAGCAGTTCTTC. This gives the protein CASSESAGTNNEQFF. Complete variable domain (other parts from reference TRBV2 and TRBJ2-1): EPEVTQTPSHQVTQMGQEVILRCVPISNHLYFYWYRQILGQKVEFLVSFYNNEISEKSEIFDDQFSVERPDGSNFTLKIRSTKLEDSAMYFCASSESAGTNNEQFFGPGTRLTVL.

CDR3 sequence: CASSLGGVWSSGNTIYF. The CDR3 DNA reads as TGCGCCAGCAGCTTGGGTGGGGTCTGGAGCTCTGGAAACACCATATATTTT. The V call is TRBV5-1, the J call TRBJ1-3, with D unresolved. The germline V gene has CDR1 SGHRS and CDR2 YFSETQ. The germline V and J ends were trimmed by 0 bases and 0 bases, with 13 bases remaining between them. The CDR3 contains 17 residues.